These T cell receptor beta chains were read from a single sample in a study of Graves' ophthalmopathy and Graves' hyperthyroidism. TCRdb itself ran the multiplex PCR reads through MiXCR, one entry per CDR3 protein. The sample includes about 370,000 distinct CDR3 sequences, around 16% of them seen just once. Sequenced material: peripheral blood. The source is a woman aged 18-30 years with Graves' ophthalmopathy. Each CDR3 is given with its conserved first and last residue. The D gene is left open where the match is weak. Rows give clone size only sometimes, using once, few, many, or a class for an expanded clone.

CASSLEHYTEELFF	TGTGCCAGCAGCTTAGAACACTACACCGAGGAGCTGTTTTTT	TRBJ2-2	.	many	TRBV7-2
CASSPKNRGLQETQYF	TGTGCCAGCAGCCCAAAAAACAGGGGGTTACAAGAGACCCAGTACTTC	TRBJ2-5	TRBD1	many	TRBV7-9
CAAGGRDQETQYF	TGTGCCGCAGGGGGGCGCGACCAAGAGACCCAGTACTTC	TRBJ2-5	.	many	TRBV24-1
CASRFGQGNQPQHF	TGTGCCAGCAGATTTGGGCAGGGCAATCAGCCCCAGCATTTT	TRBJ1-5	.	many	TRBV27
CASSSFQPQHF	TGTGCCTCCAGCAGTTTTCAGCCCCAGCATTTT	TRBJ1-5	.	few	TRBV28
CASSLQTGTGNYEQYF	TGTGCCAGCAGCTTACAAACCGGGACAGGGAACTACGAGCAGTACTTC	TRBJ2-7	TRBD1	many	TRBV11-2
CASSGWTGIETQYF	TGTGCCAGCAGTGGGTGGACAGGGATTGAGACCCAGTACTTC	TRBJ2-5	TRBD1	many	TRBV25-1
CASSEVRGINEQYF	TGTGCCAGCAGTGAAGTCAGGGGTATAAACGAGCAGTACTTC	TRBJ2-7	.	many	TRBV2
CASSPGQGSGNTIYF	TGTGCCAGCAGCCCGGGACAGGGCTCTGGAAACACCATATATTTT	TRBJ1-3	TRBD1	many	TRBV5-5
CASSPQGYVQPQHF	TGTGCCAGCAGTCCACAGGGGTACGTACAGCCCCAGCATTTT	TRBJ1-5	TRBD1	many	TRBV6-1
CSALKGGWKNIQYF	TGCAGTGCTCTTAAAGGGGGCTGGAAAAACATTCAGTACTTC	TRBJ2-4	TRBD1	many	TRBV20-1
CASTSPGTGGGNYGYTF	TGTGCCAGCACCTCGCCCGGGACAGGGGGAGGGAACTATGGCTACACCTTC	TRBJ1-2	TRBD1	.	TRBV28
CAIQGEGSNQPQHF	TGTGCCATTCAAGGGGAGGGGAGCAATCAGCCCCAGCATTTT	TRBJ1-5	.	many	TRBV28
CSVAQGGQPQHF	TGCAGCGTTGCCCAGGGTGGTCAGCCCCAGCATTTT	TRBJ1-5	.	many	TRBV29-1
CASRTGGRGPKNIQYF	TGTGCCAGCAGGACTGGCGGGAGGGGTCCCAAAAACATTCAGTACTTC	TRBJ2-4	TRBD2	many	TRBV28
CSVEEHRRTDQTQYF	TGCAGCGTTGAAGAACACAGAAGAACGGACCAGACCCAGTACTTC	TRBJ2-5	.	.	TRBV29-1
CASSFSSFEQYF	TGTGCCAGCAGCTTTTCTAGTTTCGAGCAGTACTTC	TRBJ2-7	.	many	TRBV7-2
CASRRRGSNQPQHF	TGTGCCAGTAGAAGGCGGGGTAGCAATCAGCCCCAGCATTTT	TRBJ1-5	.	many	TRBV19
CASSYVASTYGYTF	TGTGCCAGCAGTTACGTCGCCAGTACCTATGGCTACACCTTC	TRBJ1-2	.	many	TRBV6-2/TRBV6-3
CSVGTRGVGNIQYF	TGCAGCGTTGGAACTAGGGGGGTTGGAAACATTCAGTACTTC	TRBJ2-4	.	many	TRBV29-1
CASSSPGVPSLLGYGYTF	TGTGCCAGCAGCTCCCCCGGGGTGCCTTCACTTCTCGGGTATGGCTACACCTTC	TRBJ1-2	.	many	TRBV11-2
CASSLRRGGRAETQYF	TGTGCCAGCAGCTTAAGGCGGGGGGGCCGCGCAGAGACCCAGTACTTC	TRBJ2-5	TRBD2	many	TRBV11-2
CASNRAGGNTEAFF	TGCGCCAGCAACCGGGCGGGCGGGAACACTGAAGCTTTCTTT	TRBJ1-1	.	.	TRBV5-1
CASRGRLSNQPQHF	TGTGCCAGCCGTGGTCGACTTAGCAATCAGCCCCAGCATTTT	TRBJ1-5	.	many	TRBV6-1
CASSEGPFSNQPQHF	TGTGCCAGCAGTGAGGGTCCCTTTAGCAATCAGCCCCAGCATTTT	TRBJ1-5	.	many	TRBV6-1
CASSPLPGQGAQTGELFF	TGTGCCAGCAGCCCTCTACCGGGACAGGGGGCGCAGACCGGGGAGCTGTTTTTT	TRBJ2-2	TRBD1	.	TRBV3-1
CSGAGTGGSDGYTF	TGCAGCGGGGCCGGGACAGGGGGATCCGACGGCTACACCTTC	TRBJ1-2	TRBD1	many	TRBV29-1
CATSDPRLAGAAGELFF	TGTGCCACCAGTGACCCCCGACTAGCGGGAGCGGCCGGGGAGCTGTTTTTT	TRBJ2-2	TRBD2	many	TRBV24-1
CASIGEYSNQPQHF	TGTGCCAGTATAGGCGAATATAGCAATCAGCCCCAGCATTTT	TRBJ1-5	.	many	TRBV19